The 30 T cell receptor beta chains below were found in one sample sequenced in a study of T cell changes during pregnancy in multiple sclerosis. Using immunoSEQ multiplex PCR, the repertoire was profiled, and TCRdb retains in-frame clones only, with some absent. The sample holds tens of thousands of clones, 85% to 90% seen once. The sequences come from CD4+ T cells from peripheral blood mononuclear cells, collected before pregnancy. These receptors were obtained from a female donor with multiple sclerosis, enrolled in a pregnancy study.

The genes are TRBV5-5 and TRBJ1-3; TRBD1 aligns across 7 bases. CDR1 is SGHKS, CDR2 YYEKEE, per germline (reference sequence). Trimming cost V 4 bases and J 7 bases; bases outside gene matches: 8. This CDR3 region has 14 residues. The CDR3 here is CASSATGTGNTIYF. As DNA, the CDR3 is TGTGCCAGCAGCGCGACAGGGACGGGGAACACCATATATTTT.

The chain has TRBV5-1 and TRBJ1-5, with D perhaps TRBD1 (5 bases). Looked up from germline, CDR1 is SGHRS and CDR2 is YFSETQ. Between the trimmed V and J ends, which lost 4 bases and 5 bases, there was a span of 13 bases. The CDR3 consists of 14 residues. The CDR3 DNA sequence: TGCGCCAGCAGCCTGTGGGGAGGGGATCAGCCCCAGCATTTT. Translating it yields CASSLWGGDQPQHF.

The chain combines TRBV7-2 with TRBJ1-2; weak D call: TRBD1 (6 bases). CDR3 length equals 15 residues. In germline, CDR1 is SGHTA, CDR2 FQGNSA. V was trimmed by 5 bases and J by 4 bases, leaving 17 bases between them. CDR3 region: CASSLRGGGSYGYTF. The CDR3 DNA sequence: TGTGCCAGCAGCCTCCGGGGAGGGGGGTCCTATGGCTACACCTTC.

This clone was seen a few times. This sequence joins TRBV7-3 and TRBJ2-5; maybe TRBD1 (6 bases). Germline V gene sequence: CDR1 SGHTA, CDR2 FQGTGA. The CDR3 sequence is 14 residues long. Trimming left V 5 bases short and J 2 bases short, with 12 bases between. The CDR3 sequence is CASSPTGMQETQYF. CDR3 DNA: TGTGCCAGCAGCCCAACAGGGATGCAAGAGACCCAGTACTTC.

The chain is built from TRBV27 and TRBJ1-2, with TRBD1 as a possible D gene (6 bases). V was trimmed by 6 bases and J by 5 bases, leaving 10 bases between them. CDR3 size: 12 residues. Per the germline V gene, CDR1 is MNHEY and CDR2 is SMNVEV (reference sequence). CDR3 DNA sequence: TGTGCCAGCAGCAATACAGGGTATGGCTACACCTTC. This gives the protein CASSNTGYGYTF.

Written as DNA, the CDR3 is TGTGCCAGTAGTATGACAGGGGGCTCCTACAATGAGCAGTTCTTC. Encoded protein: CASSMTGGSYNEQFF. The chain carries TRBV19 and TRBJ2-1; 9 bases fit TRBD1. The V gene end was trimmed by 3 bases and the J gene end by 0 bases; junction bases not matched to a gene: 0. This CDR3 is 15 amino acids long. Germline values: CDR1 LNHDA, CDR2 SQIVND (reference sequence).

CDR3 sequence: CASSQIRDRGNYGYTF. The CDR3 nucleotides are TGCGCCAGCAGTCAGATCCGGGACAGGGGCAACTATGGCTACACCTTC. The rearrangement uses TRBV4-3 and TRBJ1-2; the match to TRBD1 covers 10 bases. With V trimmed by 6 bases and J by 2 bases, 9 bases remained unmatched. Germline-derived CDR1 and CDR2 are LGHNA and YSLEER. The CDR3 loop spans 16 amino acids.

CDR3 bases: TGCGCCAGCAGCTTTGGGAATTGGCGGGACCGCATGAACACTGAAGCTTTCTTT. This encodes CASSFGNWRDRMNTEAFF. This chain connects TRBV5-1 to TRBJ1-1; a possible D gene is TRBD1 (5 bases). CDR1 SGHRS and CDR2 YFSETQ come from the germline V gene. This CDR3 contains 18 residues. V lost 2 bases and J lost 0, with 20 bases in between. The variable domain in full, with the rest retrieved from reference TRBV5-1 and TRBJ1-1, is KAGVTQTPRYLIKTRGQQVTLSCSPISGHRSVSWYQQTPGQGLQFLFEYFSETQRNKGNFPGRFSGRQFSNSRSEMNVSTLELGDSALYLCASSFGNWRDRMNTEAFFGQGTRLTVV.

This clone has a handful of counts. CDR3 amino acids: CASGRTGAYTGELFF. CDR3 coding DNA: TGTGCCAGCGGTAGGACAGGGGCCTACACCGGGGAGCTGTTTTTT. The rearrangement joins TRBV25-1 to TRBJ2-2; 9 bases map to TRBD1. The CDR3 is made up of 15 amino acids. V dropped 8 bases and J dropped 3; count of bases not matched to a gene: 7. Per germline, CDR1 MGHDK and CDR2 SYGVNS.

The chain couples TRBV29-1 to TRBJ1-2; D perhaps matches TRBD1 (6 bases). V was shortened by 1 base and J by 12 bases, with 12 bases between the two germline ends. Looked up from germline, CDR1 is SQVTM and CDR2 is ANQGSEA. The CDR3 is made up of 11 amino acids. The CDR3 reads CSVEVGAWHTF. CDR3 nucleotide sequence: TGCAGCGTTGAAGTGGGGGCTTGGCACACCTTC.

The chain is built from TRBV7-2 and TRBJ2-6; 10 positions match TRBD2. Losses at the gene ends were 3 bases for V and 3 bases for J; bases not matched to a gene: 8. This CDR3 has 18 amino acids. Germline assignment: CDR1 SGHTA and CDR2 FQGNSA. The chain's CDR3 is CASSLVSSGGGGANVLTF. The CDR3 DNA is TGTGCCAGCAGCTTGGTGTCTAGCGGGGGAGGTGGGGCCAACGTCCTGACTTTC.

This chain joins TRBV7-8 and TRBJ1-5, with 9 bases identical to TRBD1. After removal of 5 bases from V and 7 bases from J, the junction contained 6 bases not matched to a gene. This CDR3 has 14 residues. Looked up from germline, CDR1 is SGHVS and CDR2 is FQNEAQ. The CDR3 DNA is TGTGCCAGCAGCGGGGACAGGGATGGACAGCCCCAGCATTTT. Translated, it gives CASSGDRDGQPQHF.

Here the CDR3 reads CASSQPNAGDNYGYTF. DNA for the CDR3: TGCGCCAGCAGCCAACCAAACGCCGGTGATAACTATGGCTACACCTTC. The rearrangement links TRBV4-3 to TRBJ1-2; D is unresolved. Trimming removed 2 bases from V and 1 base from J, with 14 bases in between. CDR1 and CDR2 (germline): LGHNA, YSLEER. The CDR3 is made up of 16 amino acids.

CDR3 in amino acids: CASSLGAGYYNSPLHF. Here the CDR3 DNA reads TGTGCCAGCAGCTTAGGGGCAGGGTATTATAATTCACCCCTCCACTTT. V and J are TRBV7-2 and TRBJ1-6; D perhaps matches TRBD1 (5 bases). V shed 1 base and J shed 4 bases, with 11 bases lying between them. CDR3 size: 16 residues. Germline CDR1 SGHTA, CDR2 FQGNSA.

This clone was seen only once. The chain is built from TRBV29-1 and TRBJ1-2; 8 bases are a match to TRBD1. Germline V CDR1 and CDR2: SQVTM, ANQGSEA. V trimming: 5 bases; J trimming: 2 bases; junction bases outside the gene matches: 7. The CDR3 extends over 14 amino acids. The CDR3 bases are TGCAGCGTTTTGAGAGGGGACAGGAACTATGGCTACACCTTC. It is translated as CSVLRGDRNYGYTF.

The V and J genes are TRBV28 and TRBJ1-5, with a tentative D call TRBD1 (6 bases). From germline, CDR1 is MDHEN and CDR2 SYDVKM. The CDR3 contains 15 residues. Trimming cost V 5 bases and J 0 bases, with 11 bases left between them. CDR3 in amino acids: CASSETGYSNQPQHF. CDR3 bases: TGTGCCAGCAGTGAGACAGGTTATAGCAATCAGCCCCAGCATTTT.

J is TRBJ2-3 and V is TRBV28, with a tentative D call TRBD2 (7 bases). Germline CDR1 reads MDHEN; CDR2 reads SYDVKM. The CDR3 is made up of 15 amino acids. Trimming stripped 2 bases from V and 3 bases from J, with 12 bases between. The CDR3: CASSLGGGQTDTQYF. CDR3 DNA: TGTGCCAGCAGTTTAGGGGGGGGACAAACAGATACGCAGTATTTT.

The rearrangement uses TRBV7-2 and TRBJ1-6; D gene ambiguous. The CDR3 sequence is 16 residues long. Trimming took off 4 bases at V and 7 bases at J, with 17 bases between the two ends. The germline V gene encodes CDR1 SGHTA and CDR2 FQGNSA. CDR3 bases: TGTGCCAGCAGCTCCCCGGGCGGGATCGTCAATTCACCCCTCCACTTT. The encoded protein is CASSSPGGIVNSPLHF.

The rearrangement links TRBV30 to TRBJ1-3, with a weak D call TRBD1 (6 bases). V lost 4 bases, J lost 2 bases, and 9 bases lay in between. Germline assignment: CDR1 GTSNPN and CDR2 SVGIG (reference sequence). The CDR3 runs 13 residues. The CDR3 bases are TGTGCCTGGACCTGGGGGCCTGGAAACACCATATATTTT. Its translation is CAWTWGPGNTIYF. The entire variable domain, with the rest obtained from reference TRBV30 and TRBJ1-3, is as follows: SQTIHQWPATLVQPVGSPLSLECTVEGTSNPNLYWYRQAAGRGLQLLFYSVGIGQISSEVPQNLSASRPQDRQFILSSKKLLLSDSGFYLCAWTWGPGNTIYFGEGSWLTVV.

The J gene is TRBJ2-7, the V gene TRBV7-2; the match to TRBD1 covers 10 bases. The CDR3 totals 14 residues. J lost 3 bases, V lost 4 bases, and 3 bases had no gene match. CDR1 SGHTA and CDR2 FQGNSA come from the germline V gene. As DNA, the CDR3 is TGTGCCAGCAGCTCGGGACAGGGGATCTACGAGCAGTACTTC. Translating it yields CASSSGQGIYEQYF.

The chain joins TRBV11-2 to TRBJ2-2, with TRBD1 as a possible D gene (5 bases). This CDR3 has 17 residues. The V gene lost 3 bases and the J gene lost 6 bases, with 20 bases spanning the gap. The germline V gene has CDR1 SGHAT and CDR2 FQNNGV. CDR3 amino acids: CASSFRGGRVLSGELFF. In DNA form, the CDR3 reads TGTGCCAGCAGCTTTAGGGGCGGCAGAGTCCTCTCCGGGGAGCTGTTTTTT. The full variable domain, rest sourced from reference TRBV11-2 and TRBJ2-2, is EAGVAQSPRYKIIEKRQSVAFWCNPISGHATLYWYQQILGQGPKLLIQFQNNGVVDDSQLPKDRFSAERLKGVDSTLKIQPAKLEDSAVYLCASSFRGGRVLSGELFFGEGSRLTVL.

The V gene is TRBV9, the J gene TRBJ1-3, with D perhaps matching TRBD1 (6 bases). Trimming removed 2 bases from V and 0 bases from J, with 15 bases in between. CDR3 size: 17 residues. CDR1 is SGDLS and CDR2 is YYNGEE in the germline V gene. In nucleotides, the CDR3 is TGTGCCAGCAGCGTCCTGGACAGCCGGAGCTCTGGAAACACCATATATTTT. Translation gives CASSVLDSRSSGNTIYF.

The chain combines TRBV7-8 with TRBJ1-2; 9 bases line up with TRBD1. The V gene end was trimmed by 5 bases and the J gene end by 2 bases; junction bases not matched to a gene: 9. The CDR3 loop spans 16 amino acids. CDR1 and CDR2 from the germline V gene are SGHVS and FQNEAQ. This chain's CDR3 is CASSLDRQGDNYGYTF. CDR3 DNA: TGTGCCAGCAGCCTAGATCGACAGGGGGACAACTATGGCTACACCTTC.

This clone has only a few counts. The chain links TRBV2 to TRBJ2-6; TRBD2 might be the D (5 bases). The germline V gene has CDR1 SNHLY and CDR2 FYNNEI. Trimming pared 3 bases from V and 4 bases from J, leaving 7 bases between. This CDR3 comprises 14 residues. The CDR3 bases are TGTGCCAGCAGTGAGGTAGCGGGGGCCAACGTCCTGACTTTC. It yields the protein CASSEVAGANVLTF.

The chain combines TRBV9 with TRBJ1-2; TRBD1 matches 12 bases. J was trimmed by 6 bases and V by 8 bases; bases with no gene match: 11. CDR3 length equals 15 residues. Germline assignment: CDR1 SGDLS and CDR2 YYNGEE. CDR3 DNA sequence: TGTGCCAGTTCCCGGGACAGGGGGCGCGAGAATGGCTACACCTTC. This sequence encodes CASSRDRGRENGYTF. The variable domain in full, with the rest retrieved from reference TRBV9 and TRBJ1-2, is DSGVTQTPKHLITATGQRVTLRCSPRSGDLSVYWYQQSLDQGLQFLIQYYNGEERAKGNILERFSAQQFPDLHSELNLSSLELGDSALYFCASSRDRGRENGYTFGSGTRLTVV.

This chain connects TRBV28 to TRBJ2-7, with TRBD2 as a possible D gene (5 bases). The CDR3 has 14 residues. The V gene's germline CDR1 is MDHEN and CDR2 SYDVKM. V lost 11 bases, J lost 0 bases, and 17 bases lay in between. The CDR3 spells CACKLVSSSYEQYF. Here the CDR3 DNA reads TGTGCCTGTAAACTAGTCTCAAGCTCCTACGAGCAGTACTTC.

The chain combines TRBV20-1 with TRBJ2-7, with unresolved D. CDR3 length: 11 amino acids. V was cut by 3 bases and J by 6 bases, with 9 bases left in between. Germline values: CDR1 DFQATT, CDR2 SNEGSKA (reference sequence). Here the CDR3 reads CSASTVREQYF. In nucleotides, the CDR3 is TGCAGTGCTAGCACTGTACGCGAGCAGTACTTC.

CDR3 bases: TGCGCCAGCAGCCCGAGGGGGAACGCAGATACGCAGTATTTT. Its translation: CASSPRGNADTQYF. The rearrangement joins TRBV5-1 to TRBJ2-3, with a possible D match to TRBD1 (6 bases). V shed 4 bases and J shed 4 bases, with 13 bases lying between them. CDR1 and CDR2 (germline): SGHRS, YFSETQ. The CDR3 covers 14 residues.

V gene TRBV6-5 combines with J gene TRBJ1-2; unclear D gene. This CDR3 comprises 13 residues. The germline gives CDR1 MNHEY, CDR2 SVGAGI. Trimming shortened V by 2 bases and J by 8 bases, and 12 bases separated the two germline ends. The CDR3 loop is CASSYGRRYGYTF. CDR3 DNA sequence: TGTGCCAGCAGTTACGGCAGGCGATACGGCTACACCTTC.

V and J are TRBV5-6 and TRBJ1-2, with a possible D match to TRBD1 (5 bases). The CDR3 spans 13 residues. Trimming pared 0 bases from V and 7 bases from J, leaving 10 bases between. The V gene's germline CDR1 is SGHDT and CDR2 YYEEEE. Here the CDR3 reads CASSLDHGGGYTF. CDR3 DNA sequence: TGTGCCAGCAGCTTGGATCACGGGGGTGGCTACACCTTC.